This T cell receptor beta chain was captured by sequencing in a study of PD-1 blockade in classical Hodgkin lymphoma. Study outcomes and limitations: The authors excluded patients who started nivolumab under 1 year after ASCT. For complete responders, baseline diversity was comparable to that of newly diagnosed patients. Baseline TCR diversity was reportedly lower in newly diagnosed patients than healthy donors. TCR diversity rose significantly by C4D1 in CD4+ but not CD8+ cells.

The repertoire was sequenced with immunoSEQ multiplex PCR; TCRdb's copy has only in-frame clones and lacks some. The sample has 55,000 to 65,000 clones, 75% to 90% seen once. Every patient experienced relapse after autologous stem cell transplantation, and brentuximab vedotin exposure varied. Only a few counts were recorded for this clone. Its antigen is unidentified. The specimen was peripheral blood mononuclear cells (PBMCs), collected at baseline. The receptor's source is a human donor with classical Hodgkin lymphoma.

The CDR3 DNA reads TGTGCCAGCAGCGTAGACTTTAAGGGGAAAAATGAGCAGTTCTTC. It translates to CASSVDFKGKNEQFF. This chain links TRBV9 with TRBJ2-1; maybe TRBD1 (5 bases). Germline CDR1 reads SGDLS; CDR2 reads YYNGEE. The V gene lost 0 bases and the J gene lost 7 bases, with 14 bases spanning the gap. This CDR3 spans 15 amino acids.